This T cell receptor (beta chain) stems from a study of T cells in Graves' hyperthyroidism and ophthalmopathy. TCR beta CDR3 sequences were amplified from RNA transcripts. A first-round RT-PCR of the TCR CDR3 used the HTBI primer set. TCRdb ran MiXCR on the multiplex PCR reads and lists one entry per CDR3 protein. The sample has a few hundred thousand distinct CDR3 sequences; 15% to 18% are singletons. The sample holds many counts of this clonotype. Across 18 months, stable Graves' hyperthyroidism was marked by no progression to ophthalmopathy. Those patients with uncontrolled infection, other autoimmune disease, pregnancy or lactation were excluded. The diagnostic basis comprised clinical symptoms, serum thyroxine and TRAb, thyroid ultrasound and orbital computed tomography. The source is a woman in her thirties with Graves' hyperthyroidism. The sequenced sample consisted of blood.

CDR3 protein: CASSGSPRLGYTF. The CDR3 coding sequence is TGTGCCAGCAGCGGGAGTCCTAGGCTGGGCTACACCTTC. V usage is TRBV2 and J usage is TRBJ1-2; D is unclear. CDR1 and CDR2 (germline): SNHLY, FYNNEI. V lost 6 bases, J lost 8 bases, and 16 bases lay in between. The CDR3 is 13 amino acids.